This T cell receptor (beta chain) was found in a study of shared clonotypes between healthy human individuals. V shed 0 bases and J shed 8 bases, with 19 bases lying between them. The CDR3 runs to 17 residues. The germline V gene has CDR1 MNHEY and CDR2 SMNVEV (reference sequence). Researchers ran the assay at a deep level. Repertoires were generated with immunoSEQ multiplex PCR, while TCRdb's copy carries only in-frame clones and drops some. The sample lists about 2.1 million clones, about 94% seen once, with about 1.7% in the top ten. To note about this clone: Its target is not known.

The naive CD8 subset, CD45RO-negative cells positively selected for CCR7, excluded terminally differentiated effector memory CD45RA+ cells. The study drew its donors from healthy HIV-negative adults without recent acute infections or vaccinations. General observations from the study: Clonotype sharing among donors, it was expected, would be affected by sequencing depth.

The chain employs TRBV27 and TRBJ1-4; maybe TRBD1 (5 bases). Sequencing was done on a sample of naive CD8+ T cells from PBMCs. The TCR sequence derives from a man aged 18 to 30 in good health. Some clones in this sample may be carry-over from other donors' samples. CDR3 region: CASSLSRQGFFNEKLFF. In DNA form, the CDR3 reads TGTGCCAGCAGTTTATCGCGGCAGGGCTTTTTCAACGAAAAACTGTTTTTT.